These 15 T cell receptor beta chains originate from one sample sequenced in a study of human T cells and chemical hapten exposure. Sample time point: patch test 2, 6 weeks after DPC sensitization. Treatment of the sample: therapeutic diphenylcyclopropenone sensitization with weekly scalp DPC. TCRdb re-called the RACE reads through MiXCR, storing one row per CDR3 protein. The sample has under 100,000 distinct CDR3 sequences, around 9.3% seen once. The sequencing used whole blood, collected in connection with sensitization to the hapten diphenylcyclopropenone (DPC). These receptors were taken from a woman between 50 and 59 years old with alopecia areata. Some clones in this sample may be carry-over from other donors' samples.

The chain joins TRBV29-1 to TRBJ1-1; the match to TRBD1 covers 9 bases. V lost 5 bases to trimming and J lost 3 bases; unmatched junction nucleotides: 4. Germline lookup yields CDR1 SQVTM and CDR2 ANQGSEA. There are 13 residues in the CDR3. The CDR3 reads CSVPGTGYTEAFF. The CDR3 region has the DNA TGCAGCGTTCCCGGGACAGGGTACACTGAAGCTTTCTTT.

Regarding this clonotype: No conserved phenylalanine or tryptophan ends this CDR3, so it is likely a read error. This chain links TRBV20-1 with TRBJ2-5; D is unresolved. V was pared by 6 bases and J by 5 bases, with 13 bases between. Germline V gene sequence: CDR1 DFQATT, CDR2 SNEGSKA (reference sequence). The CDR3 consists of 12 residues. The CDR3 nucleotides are TGCAGTGCCCGACTGGCCGCCGAGACCCAGTACTTA. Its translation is CSARLAAETQYL.

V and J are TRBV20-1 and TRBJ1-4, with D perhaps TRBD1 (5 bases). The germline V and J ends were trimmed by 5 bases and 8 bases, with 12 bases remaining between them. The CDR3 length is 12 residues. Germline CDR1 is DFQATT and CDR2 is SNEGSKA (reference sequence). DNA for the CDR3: TGCAGTGCTGGAGGACAAGGCGAAAAACTGTTTTTT. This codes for CSAGGQGEKLFF.

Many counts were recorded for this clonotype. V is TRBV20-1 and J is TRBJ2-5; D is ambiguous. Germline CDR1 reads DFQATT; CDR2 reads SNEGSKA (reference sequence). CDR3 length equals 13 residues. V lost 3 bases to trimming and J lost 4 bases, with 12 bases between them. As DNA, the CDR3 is TGCAGTGCTAGGGGTGCGGATGGAGAGACCCAGTACTTC. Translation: CSARGADGETQYF.

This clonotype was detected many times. CDR3 DNA sequence: TGCAGCGTCCCGACAGGAGGGAACACTGAAGCTTTCTTT. Its translation: CSVPTGGNTEAFF. The genes are TRBV29-1 and TRBJ1-1, with a weak D call TRBD1 (6 bases). Germline lookup yields CDR1 SQVTM and CDR2 ANQGSEA. This CDR3 has 13 amino acids. The V end was cut by 6 bases, the J end by 1 base, with 12 bases between.

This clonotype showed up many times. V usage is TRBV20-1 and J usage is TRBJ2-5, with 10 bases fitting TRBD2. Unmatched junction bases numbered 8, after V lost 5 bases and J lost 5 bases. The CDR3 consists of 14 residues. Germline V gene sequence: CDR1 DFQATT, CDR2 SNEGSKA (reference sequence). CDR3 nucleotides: TGCAGTGCTTCCAAGCGGGAGGGGCGGGAGACCCAGTACTTC. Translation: CSASKREGRETQYF.

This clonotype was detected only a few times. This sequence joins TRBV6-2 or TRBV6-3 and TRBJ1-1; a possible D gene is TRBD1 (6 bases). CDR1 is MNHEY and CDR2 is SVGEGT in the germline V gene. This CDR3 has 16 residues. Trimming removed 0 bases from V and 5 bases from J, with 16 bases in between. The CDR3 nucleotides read TGTGCCAGCAGTTACTCGACGAACAGGGTAAGGACTGAAGCTTTCTTT. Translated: CASSYSTNRVRTEAFF.

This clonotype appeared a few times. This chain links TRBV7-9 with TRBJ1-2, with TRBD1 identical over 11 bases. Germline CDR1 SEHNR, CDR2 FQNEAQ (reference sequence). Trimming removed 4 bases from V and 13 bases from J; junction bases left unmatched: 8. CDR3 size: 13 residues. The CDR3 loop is CASSSRTGGRPTF. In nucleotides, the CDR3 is TGTGCCAGCAGCTCCCGGACAGGGGGCAGACCCACCTTC.

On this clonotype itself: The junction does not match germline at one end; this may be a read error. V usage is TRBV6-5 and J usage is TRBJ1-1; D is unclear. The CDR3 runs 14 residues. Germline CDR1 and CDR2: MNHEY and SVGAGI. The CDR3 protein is CASSFGIENTKAFF. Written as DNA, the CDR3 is TGTGCCAGCAGTTTTGGGATCGAAAACACTAAAGCTTTCTTT.

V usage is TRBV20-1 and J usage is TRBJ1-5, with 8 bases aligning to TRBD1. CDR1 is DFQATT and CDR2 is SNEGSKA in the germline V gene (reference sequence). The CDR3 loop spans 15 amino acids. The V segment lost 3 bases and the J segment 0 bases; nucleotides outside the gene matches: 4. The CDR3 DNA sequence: TGCAGTGCTAGGACAGGGGATTATAGCAATCAGCCCCAGCATTTT. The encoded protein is CSARTGDYSNQPQHF.

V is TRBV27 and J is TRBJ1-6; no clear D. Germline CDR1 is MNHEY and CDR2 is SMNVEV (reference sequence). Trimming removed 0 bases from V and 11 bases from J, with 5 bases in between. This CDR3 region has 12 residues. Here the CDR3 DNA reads TGTGCCAGCAGTTTATCCGGTCCACCCCTCCACTTT. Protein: CASSLSGPPLHF.

CDR3 protein: CASSRNRDNAYNEQFF. In DNA form, the CDR3 reads TGTGCCAGCAGCAGAAACCGGGACAACGCCTACAATGAGCAGTTCTTC. This chain uses TRBV21-1 with TRBJ2-1; TRBD1 is taken as the D call from the table, unchecked against the DNA. TRBV21-1 is shown as a pseudogene. This CDR3 is 16 amino acids long.

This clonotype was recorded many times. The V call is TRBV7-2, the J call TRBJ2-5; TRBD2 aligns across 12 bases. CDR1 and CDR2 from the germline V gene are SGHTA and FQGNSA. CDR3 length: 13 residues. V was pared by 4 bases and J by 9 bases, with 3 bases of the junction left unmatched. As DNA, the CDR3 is TGTGCCAGCAGCTCCGGGACTAGCGGGCCCCAGTACTTC. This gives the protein CASSSGTSGPQYF.

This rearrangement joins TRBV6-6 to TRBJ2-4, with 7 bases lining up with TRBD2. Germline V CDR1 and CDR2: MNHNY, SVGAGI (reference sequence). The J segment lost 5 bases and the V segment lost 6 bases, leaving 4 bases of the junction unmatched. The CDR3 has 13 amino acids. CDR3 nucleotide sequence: TGTGCCAGCAGGAGGGGAGGGGAAAACATTCAGTACTTC. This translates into CASRRGGENIQYF.

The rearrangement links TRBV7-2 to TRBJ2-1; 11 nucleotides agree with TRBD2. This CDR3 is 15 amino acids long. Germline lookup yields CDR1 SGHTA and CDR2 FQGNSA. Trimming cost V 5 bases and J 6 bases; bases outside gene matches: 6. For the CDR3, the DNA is TGTGCCAGCAGCCGCGGGACTAGCGGAACCAATGAGCAGTTCTTC. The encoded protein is CASSRGTSGTNEQFF.